Only a few counts were recorded for the clone carrying this TCR beta chain. Its antigen is currently unknown. Gene labels here are mouse ones. Coverage ceases 1 residue before the CDR3 finishes, and the germline J gene fills in the end. Time point of the sample: mouse harvest day 14 after allogeneic transplant. Each mouse received 10^7 T-cell-depleted marrow cells plus 10^6 splenic CD5+ T cells by tail vein. This specimen comes from a study of tissue T cells after allogeneic stem cell transplantation. Study-level findings and limits: Tissue-detected TCR repertoire was only partly captured by blood and spleen T cells. Some tissue clones might be persisting host cells; their alloreactivity or antigen specificity was not determined. This small cohort was clinically heterogeneous, and sampling depth was a limitation.

Germline V gives CDR1 SGHSA, CDR2 FRNQAP. CDR3 size: 13 residues. The germline V and J ends were trimmed by 1 base and 1 base, with 2 bases remaining between them. TCRbeta CDR3 was sequenced at survey depth with template counts. Profiled with immunoSEQ multiplex PCR; TCRdb holds only in-frame clones, not every one. The sample shows roughly 3,200 clones, approximately 50% of them seen only once. The V call is TRBV16, the J call TRBJ2-1; D not resolved. Sample: gut tissue. This clonotype originated in a female BALB/c mouse given C57BL/6 T cells with graft-versus-host disease after an allogeneic hematopoietic cell transplant. The part of the CDR3 DNA that was read is TGTGCAAGCAGCTTAGTCAACTATGCTGAGCAGTTC. Its translation is CASSLVNYAEQF. The full CDR3 reads CASSLVNYAEQFF.